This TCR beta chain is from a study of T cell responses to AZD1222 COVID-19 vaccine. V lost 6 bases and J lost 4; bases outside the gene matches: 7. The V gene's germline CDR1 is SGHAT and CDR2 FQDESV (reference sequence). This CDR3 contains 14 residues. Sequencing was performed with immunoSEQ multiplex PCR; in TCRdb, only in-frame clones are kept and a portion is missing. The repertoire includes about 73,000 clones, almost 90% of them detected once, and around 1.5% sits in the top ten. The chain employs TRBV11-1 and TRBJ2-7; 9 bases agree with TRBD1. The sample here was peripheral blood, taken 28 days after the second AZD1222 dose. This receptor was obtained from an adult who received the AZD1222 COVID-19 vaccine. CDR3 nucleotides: TGTGCCAGCAGATTCGACAGGGGGAATTACGAGCAGTACTTC. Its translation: CASRFDRGNYEQYF.